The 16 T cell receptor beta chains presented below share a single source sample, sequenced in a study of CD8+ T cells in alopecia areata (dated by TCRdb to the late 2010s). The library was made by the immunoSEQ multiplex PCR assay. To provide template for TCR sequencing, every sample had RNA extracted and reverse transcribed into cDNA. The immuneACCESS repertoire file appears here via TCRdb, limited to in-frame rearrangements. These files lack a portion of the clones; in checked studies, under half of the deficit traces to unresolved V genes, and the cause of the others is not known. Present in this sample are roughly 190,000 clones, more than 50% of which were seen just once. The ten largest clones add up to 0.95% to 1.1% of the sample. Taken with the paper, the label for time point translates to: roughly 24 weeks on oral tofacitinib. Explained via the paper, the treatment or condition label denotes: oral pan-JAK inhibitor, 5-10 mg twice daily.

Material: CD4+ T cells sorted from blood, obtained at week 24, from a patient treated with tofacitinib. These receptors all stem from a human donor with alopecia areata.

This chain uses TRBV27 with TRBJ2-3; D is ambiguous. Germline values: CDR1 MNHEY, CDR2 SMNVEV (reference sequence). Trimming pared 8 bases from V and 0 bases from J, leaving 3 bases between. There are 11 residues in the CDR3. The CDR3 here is CASHSTDTQYF. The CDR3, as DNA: TGTGCCAGCCACAGCACAGATACGCAGTATTTT.

In nucleotides, the CDR3 is TGTGCCTGGATAATTGGGAAACAGGGAGCTTTCTTT. This sequence encodes CAWIIGKQGAFF. The J gene is TRBJ1-1, the V gene TRBV30, with D perhaps TRBD1 (6 bases). The CDR3 runs 12 residues. CDR1 and CDR2 (germline): GTSNPN, SVGIG (reference sequence). Trimming removed 4 bases from V and 10 bases from J, with 16 bases in between. Based on the CDR3 plus reference TRBV30 and TRBJ1-1, the full variable domain is SQTIHQWPATLVQPVGSPLSLECTVEGTSNPNLYWYRQAAGRGLQLLFYSVGIGQISSEVPQNLSASRPQDRQFILSSKKLLLSDSGFYLCAWIIGKQGAFFGQGTRLTVV.

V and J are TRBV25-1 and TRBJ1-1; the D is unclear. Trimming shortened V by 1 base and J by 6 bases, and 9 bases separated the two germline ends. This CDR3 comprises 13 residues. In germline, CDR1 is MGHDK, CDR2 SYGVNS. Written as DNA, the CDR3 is TGTGCCAGCAGTGAATTCGGATCCCCTGAAGCTTTCTTT. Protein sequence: CASSEFGSPEAFF.

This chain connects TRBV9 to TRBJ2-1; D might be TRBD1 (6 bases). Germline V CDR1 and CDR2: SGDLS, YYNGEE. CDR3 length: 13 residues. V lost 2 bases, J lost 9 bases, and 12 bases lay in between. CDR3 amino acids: CASSVSGVSEQFF. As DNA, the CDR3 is TGTGCCAGCAGCGTGTCAGGGGTCAGTGAGCAGTTCTTC.

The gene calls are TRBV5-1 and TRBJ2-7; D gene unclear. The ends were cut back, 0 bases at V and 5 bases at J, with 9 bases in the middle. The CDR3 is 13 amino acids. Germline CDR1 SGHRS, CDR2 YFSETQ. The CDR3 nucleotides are TGCGCCAGCAGCTTGGGTGGCCGAGACGAGCAGTACTTC. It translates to CASSLGGRDEQYF.

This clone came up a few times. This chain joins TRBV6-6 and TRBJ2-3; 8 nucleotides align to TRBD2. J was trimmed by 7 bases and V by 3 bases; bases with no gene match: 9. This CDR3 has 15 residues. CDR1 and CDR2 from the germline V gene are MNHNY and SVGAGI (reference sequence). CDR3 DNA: TGTGCCAGCAGTTATGGGACTAGGGCTCCCCATACGCAGTATTTT. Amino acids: CASSYGTRAPHTQYF.

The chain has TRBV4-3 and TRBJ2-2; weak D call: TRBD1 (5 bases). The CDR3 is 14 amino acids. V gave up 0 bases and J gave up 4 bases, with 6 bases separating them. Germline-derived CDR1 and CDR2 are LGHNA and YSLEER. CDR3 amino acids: CASSQDRGTGELFF. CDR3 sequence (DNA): TGCGCCAGCAGCCAAGATAGGGGCACCGGGGAGCTGTTTTTT.

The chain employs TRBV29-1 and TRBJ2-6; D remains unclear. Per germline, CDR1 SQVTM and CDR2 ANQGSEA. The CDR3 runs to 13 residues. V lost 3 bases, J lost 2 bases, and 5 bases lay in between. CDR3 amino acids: CSVDKTGANVLTF. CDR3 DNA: TGCAGCGTTGACAAGACTGGGGCCAACGTCCTGACTTTC.

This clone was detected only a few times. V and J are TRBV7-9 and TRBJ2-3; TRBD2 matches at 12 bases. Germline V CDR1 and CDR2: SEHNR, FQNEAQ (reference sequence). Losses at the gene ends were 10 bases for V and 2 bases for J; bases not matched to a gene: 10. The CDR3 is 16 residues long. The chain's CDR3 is CATQATSGGLTDTQYF. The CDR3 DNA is TGTGCCACTCAAGCGACTAGCGGGGGCCTCACAGATACGCAGTATTTT.

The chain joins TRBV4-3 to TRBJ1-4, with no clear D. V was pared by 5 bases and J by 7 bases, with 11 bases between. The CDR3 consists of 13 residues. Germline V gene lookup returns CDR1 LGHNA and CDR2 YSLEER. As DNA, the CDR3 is TGCGCCAGCAGCTTACACTCGGGTGAAAAACTGTTTTTT. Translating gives CASSLHSGEKLFF.

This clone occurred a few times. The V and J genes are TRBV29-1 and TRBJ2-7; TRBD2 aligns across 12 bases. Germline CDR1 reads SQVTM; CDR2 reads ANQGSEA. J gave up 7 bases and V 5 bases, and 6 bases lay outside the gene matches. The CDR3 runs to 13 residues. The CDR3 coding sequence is TGCAGCGTTAGACTAGCGGGGGTCGGTGAGCAGTACTTC. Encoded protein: CSVRLAGVGEQYF.

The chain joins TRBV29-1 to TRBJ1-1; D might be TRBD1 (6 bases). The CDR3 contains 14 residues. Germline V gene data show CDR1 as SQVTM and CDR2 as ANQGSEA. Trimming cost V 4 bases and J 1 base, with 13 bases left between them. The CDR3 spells CSVAGAGGNTEAFF. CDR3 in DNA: TGCAGCGTTGCAGGGGCTGGCGGGAACACTGAAGCTTTCTTT.

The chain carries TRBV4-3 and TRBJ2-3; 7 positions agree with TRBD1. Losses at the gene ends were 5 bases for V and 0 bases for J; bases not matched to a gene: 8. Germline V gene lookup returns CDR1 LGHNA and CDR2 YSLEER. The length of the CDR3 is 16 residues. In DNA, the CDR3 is TGCGCCAGCAGCTGGTACGCAGGGGGAAGCACAGATACGCAGTATTTT. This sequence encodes CASSWYAGGSTDTQYF.

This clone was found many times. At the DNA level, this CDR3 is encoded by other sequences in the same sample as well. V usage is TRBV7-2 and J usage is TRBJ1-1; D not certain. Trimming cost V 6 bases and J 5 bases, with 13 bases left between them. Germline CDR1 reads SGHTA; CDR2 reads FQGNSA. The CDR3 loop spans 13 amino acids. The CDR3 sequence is CASSTPLGTEAFF. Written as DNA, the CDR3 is TGTGCCAGCAGTACACCCCTAGGGACTGAAGCTTTCTTT.

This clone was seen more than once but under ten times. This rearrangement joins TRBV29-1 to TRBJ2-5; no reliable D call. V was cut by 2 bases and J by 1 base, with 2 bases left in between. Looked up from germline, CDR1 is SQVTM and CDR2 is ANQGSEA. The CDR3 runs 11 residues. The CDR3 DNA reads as TGCAGCGTTGAACTCCAAGAGACCCAGTACTTC. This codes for CSVELQETQYF.

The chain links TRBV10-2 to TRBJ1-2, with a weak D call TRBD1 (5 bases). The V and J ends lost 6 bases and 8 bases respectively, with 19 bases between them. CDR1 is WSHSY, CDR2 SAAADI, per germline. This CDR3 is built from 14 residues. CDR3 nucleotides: TGCGCCAGCAGAACCCAGGGTCAGGTCCACGGCTACACCTTC. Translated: CASRTQGQVHGYTF.